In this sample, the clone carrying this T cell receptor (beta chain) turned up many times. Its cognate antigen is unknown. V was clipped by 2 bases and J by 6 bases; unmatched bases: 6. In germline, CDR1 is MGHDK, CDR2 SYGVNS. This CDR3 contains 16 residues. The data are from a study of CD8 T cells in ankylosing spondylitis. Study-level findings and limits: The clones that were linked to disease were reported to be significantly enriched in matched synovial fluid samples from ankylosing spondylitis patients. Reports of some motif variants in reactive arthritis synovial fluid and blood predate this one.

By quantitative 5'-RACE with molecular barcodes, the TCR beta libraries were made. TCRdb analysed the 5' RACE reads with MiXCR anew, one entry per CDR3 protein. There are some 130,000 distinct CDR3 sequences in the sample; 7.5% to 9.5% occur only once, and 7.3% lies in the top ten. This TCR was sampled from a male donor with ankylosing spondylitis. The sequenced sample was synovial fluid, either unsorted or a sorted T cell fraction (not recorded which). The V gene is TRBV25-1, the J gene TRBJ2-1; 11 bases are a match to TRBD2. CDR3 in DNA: TGTGCCAGCAGTGAAATTAGCGGGGGGGTTGGCAATGAGCAGTTCTTC. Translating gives CASSEISGGVGNEQFF.